This T cell receptor (beta chain) was identified during a study of a mutant IDH1 vaccine in newly diagnosed glioma. For the study at large: Once 4-6 weeks had passed after radiotherapy alone, vaccination started, or it started with temozolomide cycles. Former treatment meant radiotherapy, temozolomide, or both; the majority had gotten both.

Sequencing was performed with immunoSEQ multiplex PCR; in TCRdb, only in-frame clones are kept and a portion is missing. The table includes around 28,000 clones, roughly 80% detected once. Study-wide results and caveats: No link was apparently found between pseudoprogression and changes in top peripheral T cell clonotypes.

For this clone: The antigen remains unidentified.

The time point denotes: week 23, last vaccination. Every single dose of the vaccine, 300 ug of mutant IDH1 20-mer peptide, came with topical imiquimod. The astrocytomas were IDH1-mutant, ATRX-negative, and WHO grade 3 or 4. V was clipped by 1 base and J by 1 base, with 14 bases between them. The CDR3 covers 16 residues. CDR1 is SEHNR and CDR2 is FQNEAQ in the germline V gene (reference sequence). Material: PBMCs, obtained from a glioma patient whose treatment included an IDH1 peptide vaccine. This sequence was found in a woman in her twenties or thirties with glioma. The chain has TRBV7-9 and TRBJ2-7; D is perhaps TRBD1 or TRBD2 (5 bases each). DNA for the CDR3: TGTGCCAGCAGCTTAGACGTTCGGGGCAGTTCCTACGAGCAGTACTTC. Residues: CASSLDVRGSSYEQYF.